Listed below are T cell receptor beta chains from one sample, sequenced in a study of T cell repertoires in cytomegalovirus infection. MiXCR was run by TCRdb on the reads, yielding one entry per CDR3 protein. The data show around 450,000 distinct CDR3 sequences, approximately 33% seen once. Specimen: PBMCs. The receptor set was obtained from a human donor in good health (CMV status not recorded). Some clones in this sample may be carry-over from other donors' samples. CDR3s include the opening cysteine and the closing phenylalanine or tryptophan. The D gene is left open where the match is weak. The size field is filled for only some rows; it gives once, few, many or a size class.

>TRBJ2-7|TRBD1|.|TRBV6-1
TGTGCCAGCAGTTTCCGGGACAGGCTTCCCGACGAGCAGTACTTC
CASSFRDRLPDEQYF
>TRBJ2-1|TRBD2|few|TRBV27
TGTGCCAGCAGCCTCCGACTAGCGGGGGCCTCCTACAATGAGCAGTTCTTC
CASSLRLAGASYNEQFF
>TRBJ1-5|TRBD1|many|TRBV7-2
TGTGCCAGCAGCCCACTCTCAGGGGGCGGATTTGATCAGCCCCAGCATTTT
CASSPLSGGGFDQPQHF
>TRBJ2-7|.|few|TRBV2
TGTGCCAGCCACCCCGACAGGTTCGTAGGCGAGCAGTACTTC
CASHPDRFVGEQYF
>TRBJ1-2|.|.|TRBV29-1
TGCAGCGTTAGAAACCAAGGGGGGTATGGCTACACCTTC
CSVRNQGGYGYTF
>TRBJ1-1|.|.|TRBV29-1
TGCAGCGTTCGTCTGAATGCCCGGTCTGAAGCTTTCTTT
CSVRLNARSEAFF
>TRBJ2-1|TRBD2|few|TRBV3-1
TGTGCCAGCCGATCGGGGGGGCTCTACAATGAGCAGTTCTTC
CASRSGGLYNEQFF
>TRBJ2-7|.|few|TRBV28
TGTGCCAGCACTCCGGACGGACCCTCCTACGAGCAGTACTTC
CASTPDGPSYEQYF
>TRBJ2-5|.|few|TRBV28
TGTGCCAGCAGTTTAGCCCCCGGGGGGCGGGGGAAGGAGACCCAGTACTTC
CASSLAPGGRGKETQYF
>TRBJ1-2|.|many|TRBV6-2/TRBV6-3
TGTGCCAGCAGCCTCCCCCCAGGGCGAAACTATGGCTACACCTTC
CASSLPPGRNYGYTF
>TRBJ2-6|.|.|TRBV5-1
TGCGCCAGCAGCTTCCGGGGGAGTGGCTCTGGGGCCAACGTCCTGACTTTC
CASSFRGSGSGANVLTF
>TRBJ1-1|.|.|TRBV6-6
TGTGCCAGCAGTTACTCGATGGGCACTGAAGCTTTCTTT
CASSYSMGTEAFF
>TRBJ1-1|.|few|TRBV18
TGTGCCAGCTCACCACAGCACGGGACAACTAACACTGAAGCTTTCTTT
CASSPQHGTTNTEAFF
>TRBJ2-5|TRBD1|.|TRBV6-5
TGTGCCAGCAGCCCCCCGACCCGAGGGGGCCAGACCCAGTACTTC
CASSPPTRGGQTQYF
>TRBJ2-3|TRBD1|.|TRBV6-6
TGTGCCAGCAGTTATAAGGGACAGGGGGCGCATACGCAGTATTTT
CASSYKGQGAHTQYF
>TRBJ2-2|TRBD2|.|TRBV20-1
TGCAGTGCCCCAAGGCCGGGGGGGCTTGGCACCGGGGAGCTGTTTTTT
CSAPRPGGLGTGELFF
>TRBJ1-1|TRBD1|few|TRBV6-5
TGTGCCAGCAGTTACTCTTCAGGGGGGAACACTGAAGCTTTCTTT
CASSYSSGGNTEAFF
>TRBJ2-1|.|.|TRBV29-1
TGCAGCGTTGCGAAGGGGGGCTCCTACAATGAGCAGTTCTTC
CSVAKGGSYNEQFF
>TRBJ2-1|.|.|TRBV5-1
TGCGCCCGCAGCTTGAGGGACAATGAGCAGTTCTTC
CARSLRDNEQFF
>TRBJ2-3|.|few|TRBV6-5
TGTGCCAGCAGGCGACAAAGCGCCCTTAGCACAGATACGCAGTATTTT
CASRRQSALSTDTQYF
>TRBJ2-1|TRBD2|.|TRBV12-3/TRBV12-4
TGTGCCAGCAGTCCCGTTAACGGGGGGGCCAACAATGAGCAGTTCTTC
CASSPVNGGANNEQFF
>TRBJ2-7|TRBD1|few|TRBV7-2
TGTGCCAGCAGCCCCAGGACAGGGGCGGCGGGGGAGCAGTACTTC
CASSPRTGAAGEQYF
>TRBJ2-1|.|.|TRBV7-6
TGTGCCAGCGGCGCCACTATCAGGTCCGAGCAGTTCTTC
CASGATIRSEQFF
>TRBJ1-3|.|.|TRBV7-6
TGTGCCAGCAGCCCGGGACACCCACCGAGCTCTGGAAACACCATATATTTT
CASSPGHPPSSGNTIYF
>TRBJ2-7|TRBD1|few|TRBV12-3/TRBV12-4
TGTGCCAGCAGAAAAACCGGGACAGGGGTGAAGCAGTACTTC
CASRKTGTGVKQYF
>TRBJ1-2|.|.|TRBV20-1
TGCAGTGCAGAGCCCTCGGGACATTCTAACTATGGCTACACCTTC
CSAEPSGHSNYGYTF
>TRBJ1-1|.|once|TRBV2
TGTGCCAGCAGACTCCAATCGGGACTGAGAAACACTGAAGCTTTCTTT
CASRLQSGLRNTEAFF
>TRBJ2-1|TRBD1|.|TRBV7-3
TGTGCCAGCAGCTTGTCCGGGACAGGGGGCGATGAGCAGTTCTTC
CASSLSGTGGDEQFF
>TRBJ2-5|.|.|TRBV11-3
TGTGCCAGCAGCTTAAACAACCAAGAGACCCAGTACTTC
CASSLNNQETQYF
>TRBJ1-5|.|.|TRBV19
TGTGCCAGTAGTCTAGCGACGGGGGGCGGATCCCCCCATCAGCCCCAGCATTTT
CASSLATGGGSPHQPQHF
>TRBJ1-5|TRBD1|many|TRBV7-2
TGTGCCAGCAGCCAGGTGGGGACAGCACGAGTTTATAGCAATCAGCCCCAGCATTTT
CASSQVGTARVYSNQPQHF
>TRBJ1-5|TRBD1|.|TRBV5-5
TGTGCCAGCAGTTCTTCCCGGGACAGATATCAGCCCCAGCATTTT
CASSSSRDRYQPQHF
>TRBJ1-1|.|many|TRBV6-1
TGTGCCAGCAGACCCAGGGCGAACACTGAAGCTTTCTTT
CASRPRANTEAFF